The T cell receptor beta chain described here comes from a study of identical twins. A word on this clonotype: As yet, its antigen is unknown.

The CDR3 is 15 amino acids. Trimming at V came to 4 bases and at J to 0 bases, leaving 3 bases not matched to a gene. Looked up from germline, CDR1 is MDHEN and CDR2 is SYDVKM. MiXCR was run by TCRdb on the 5' RACE reads, yielding one entry per CDR3 protein. Here the sample spans a few hundred thousand distinct CDR3 sequences, over 9% being singletons. The study's findings and limits: Within cord blood, abundant beta clonotypes carried fewer insertions, but memory repertoires showed no such trend.

This sample also belongs to another study, concerning yellow fever vaccine responses in identical twins.

The rearrangement links TRBV28 to TRBJ1-5, with TRBD1 matching 7 bases. Material for sequencing was CD8+ T cells sorted from blood. The TCR originated in a woman between 18 and 29 years old in good health. DNA of the CDR3: TGTGCCAGCAGTTCGGGACAGAATAGCAATCAGCCCCAGCATTTT. This gives the protein CASSSGQNSNQPQHF.